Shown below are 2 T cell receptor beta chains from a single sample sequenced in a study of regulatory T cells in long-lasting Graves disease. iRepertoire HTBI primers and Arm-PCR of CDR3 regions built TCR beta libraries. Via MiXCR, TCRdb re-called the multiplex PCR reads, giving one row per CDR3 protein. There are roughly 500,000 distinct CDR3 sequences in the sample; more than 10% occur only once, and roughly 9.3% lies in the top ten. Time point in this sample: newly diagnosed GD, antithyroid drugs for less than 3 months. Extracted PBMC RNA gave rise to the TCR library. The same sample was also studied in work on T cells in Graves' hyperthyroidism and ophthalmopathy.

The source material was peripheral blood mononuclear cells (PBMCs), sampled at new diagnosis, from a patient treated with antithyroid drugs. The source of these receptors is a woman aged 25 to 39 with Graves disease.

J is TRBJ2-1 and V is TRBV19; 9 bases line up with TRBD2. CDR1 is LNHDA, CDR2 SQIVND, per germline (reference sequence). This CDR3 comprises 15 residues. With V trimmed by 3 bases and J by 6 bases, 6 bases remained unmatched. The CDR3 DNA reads TGTGCCAGTAGTATCGGGCGGGAGGGTGGCAATGAGCAGTTCTTC. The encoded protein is CASSIGREGGNEQFF.

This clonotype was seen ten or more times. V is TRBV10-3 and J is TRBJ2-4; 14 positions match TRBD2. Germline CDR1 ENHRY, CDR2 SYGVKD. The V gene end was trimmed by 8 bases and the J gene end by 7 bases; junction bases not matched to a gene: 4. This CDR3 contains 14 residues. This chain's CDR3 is CAIEGLAGDNIQYF. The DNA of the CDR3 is TGTGCCATCGAGGGACTAGCGGGAGATAACATTCAGTACTTC.